One and the same sample provided the 2 T cell receptor beta chains below, sequenced in a study of blood T cell repertoires in COVID-19. Here immunoSEQ multiplex PCR was the method, and the copy in TCRdb shows in-frame clones only, minus some. In the table there are around 200,000 clones, about 83% of which are singletons. Sequencing was done on a sample of peripheral blood. Receptors were obtained from a woman between 18 and 29 years old who had recovered from COVID-19.

Only a few counts were recorded for this clone. The chain combines TRBV27 with TRBJ2-2; 9 bases fit TRBD2. This CDR3 has 16 amino acids. Germline V gene lookup returns CDR1 MNHEY and CDR2 SMNVEV (reference sequence). Unmatched junction bases numbered 9, after V lost 5 bases and J lost 5 bases. DNA of the CDR3: TGTGCCAGCAGTAACTTAGCGGGAGAGGGTACCGGGGAGCTGTTTTTT. Amino acids: CASSNLAGEGTGELFF.

This sequence joins TRBV2 and TRBJ1-2, with D unresolved. Germline V gives CDR1 SNHLY, CDR2 FYNNEI. With 2 bases removed from V and 4 bases from J, the gap between germline ends came to 14 bases. CDR3 length: 15 residues. CDR3 in amino acids: CASSEIGSTPYGYTF. The CDR3, as DNA: TGTGCCAGCAGTGAAATCGGGTCGACGCCCTATGGCTACACCTTC.